The clone carrying this TCR beta chain was recorded only once. Its target is not known. Recent acute infections and vaccinations were absent in the healthy HIV-negative adult donors. CDR3 length: 15 amino acids. Germline CDR1 reads SGDLS; CDR2 reads YYNGEE. After removal of 0 bases from V and 7 bases from J, the junction contained 9 bases not matched to a gene. This record comes from a study of shared clonotypes between healthy human individuals. Study-level background: A donor's plate count was three for CD4 naive and three for CD4 memory; CD8 naive had two and CD8 memory one. Study results and limitations: Generation of non-shared clonotypes was less probable than generation of clonotypes shared by all four donors.

Template for every sorted-subset replicate PCR totaled 200 to 250 ng DNA, around 32,000 T cell genomes. Assay used: immunoSEQ multiplex PCR; TCRdb lists only in-frame clones, some missing. The data hold roughly 1 million clones, with approximately 68% observed a single time. Sample: memory CD4+ T cells sorted from blood. This sample's subset: CD45RA-negative fraction. This clonotype was obtained from a man aged 18 to 30 in good health. The V gene is TRBV9, the J gene TRBJ2-7; 8 nucleotides match TRBD2. In nucleotides, the CDR3 is TGTGCCAGCAGCGTAGCTGCAGCGGGAGTGGGAGAGCAGTACTTC. Protein: CASSVAAAGVGEQYF.